This entry lists 4 T cell receptor beta chains sequenced from one sample in a study of follicular helper T cells after annual influenza vaccination (dated by TCRdb to 2016 to 2017). The library relied on the immunoSEQ multiplex PCR assay. TCRdb took over this immuneACCESS table, retaining in-frame rearrangements with V and J assigned. Such tables are incomplete; in checked studies, under half of the missing clones stem from an unresolved V gene, and the remainder is unexplained. The sample table contains more than 650 clones; only one count was recorded for over 60% of them. The ten largest clones represent under 5% of the sample. The time point label corresponds to: 2015-2016 season, pre-vaccination. Sequencing used CXCR5+ CD38+ circulating T follicular helper cells from blood, obtained on the day of influenza vaccination. In the paper's terms, the cell subset or site label means: circulating Tfh, non-naive CD4+CXCR5+PD-1+ (ICOS+CD38+ or ICOS-CD38-). These receptors were collected from an adult who received the influenza vaccine.

This chain connects TRBV2 to TRBJ1-1, with D possibly matching TRBD1 (6 bases). Germline loops: CDR1 SNHLY, CDR2 FYNNEI. Trimming pared 7 bases from V and 6 bases from J, leaving 15 bases between. This CDR3 is 13 amino acids long. CDR3 coding DNA: TGTGCCAGCACGAAAGACAGGTGGGCTGAAGCTTTCTTT. Translated, it gives CASTKDRWAEAFF.

This rearrangement joins TRBV4-2 to TRBJ2-7, with D possibly matching TRBD1 (6 bases). V lost 1 base, J lost 3 bases, and 13 bases lay in between. CDR3 length equals 15 residues. CDR1 and CDR2 from the germline V gene are LGHNA and YNFKEQ. DNA for the CDR3: TGTGCCAGCAGCCAAGCCGGACAGATTAACTACGAGCAGTACTTC. Its protein is CASSQAGQINYEQYF.

This chain connects TRBV29-1 to TRBJ2-3; TRBD1 aligns across 12 bases. CDR3 length equals 15 residues. Germline V gene data show CDR1 as SQVTM and CDR2 as ANQGSEA. The ends lost 6 bases at V and 3 bases at J; junction bases unmatched: 7. The CDR3 sequence is CSVDPGQGATDTQYF. The CDR3 DNA follows: TGCAGCGTCGACCCGGGACAGGGGGCGACAGATACGCAGTATTTT.

The chain links TRBV29-1 to TRBJ2-3, with D maybe TRBD2 (5 bases). The germline V and J ends were trimmed by 2 bases and 6 bases, with 15 bases remaining between them. Germline V gene lookup returns CDR1 SQVTM and CDR2 ANQGSEA. The CDR3 covers 14 residues. The CDR3 reads CSVESKGGSDTQYF. The CDR3 nucleotides are TGCAGCGTTGAATCCAAGGGCGGGTCCGATACGCAGTATTTT.